The T cell receptor beta chain under discussion was sequenced for a study of T cells in Graves' hyperthyroidism and ophthalmopathy. This clonotype was seen repeatedly, ten times or more. TCR beta CDR3 regions were amplified from RNA transcripts. Using the HTBI primer set, a first-round RT-PCR was run on the TCR CDR3. TCRdb recomputed calls from the multiplex PCR reads with MiXCR, one row per CDR3 protein. The data show 380,000 or so distinct CDR3 sequences, with approximately 12% seen just once and around 21% held by the top ten. Germline CDR1 SNHLY, CDR2 FYNNEI. The CDR3 is 14 amino acids. V lost 8 bases, J lost 0 bases, and 4 bases stayed unmatched.

This TCR derives from a man under 40 with Graves' hyperthyroidism that later progressed to Graves' ophthalmopathy. The gene calls are TRBV2 and TRBJ1-3, with 7 positions matching TRBD1. The material sequenced was blood. CDR3 loop: CASRRDSSGNTIYF. As DNA, the CDR3 is TGTGCCAGCCGGCGGGACAGCTCTGGAAACACCATATATTTT.